These 4 T cell receptor beta chains share one sample of origin, sequenced in a study of blood T cell repertoires in COVID-19. Only in-frame clones appear in the TCRdb table, and some are missing; sequencing was by immunoSEQ multiplex PCR. The sample holds about 290,000 clones; approximately 80% are singletons and the top ten take around 4.2%. The specimen sequenced was peripheral blood. These receptors all come from a woman in her fifties or sixties with active or convalescent COVID-19.

The chain couples TRBV18 to TRBJ2-5; D ambiguous. CDR3 size: 15 residues. Between the trimmed V and J ends, which lost 5 bases and 4 bases, there was a span of 17 bases. Germline V gene sequence: CDR1 KGHSH, CDR2 LQKENI. The CDR3 region has the DNA TGTGCCAGCTCAGATTTCGAAGGAGAAGGAGAGACCCAGTACTTC. It translates to CASSDFEGEGETQYF.

V usage is TRBV5-5 and J usage is TRBJ2-2, with 7 nucleotides matching TRBD1. The V gene's germline CDR1 is SGHKS and CDR2 YYEKEE (reference sequence). V trimming: 4 bases; J trimming: 1 base; junction bases outside the gene matches: 4. The CDR3 spans 15 residues. The CDR3 DNA reads TGTGCCAGCAGCCGACAGGGCCAGAACACCGGGGAGCTGTTTTTT. Protein product: CASSRQGQNTGELFF.

This chain joins TRBV5-1 and TRBJ2-1; D is unresolved. Germline CDR1 and CDR2: SGHRS and YFSETQ. This CDR3 has 14 amino acids. V lost 0 bases, J lost 10 bases, and 14 bases lay in between. In nucleotides, the CDR3 is TGCGCCAGCAGCTTGGAAGTCCGAGCTCCGGAGCAGTTCTTC. It translates to CASSLEVRAPEQFF.

CDR3 amino acids: CASSSQGMGYNEQFF. CDR3 nucleotides: TGTGCCAGCAGTTCCCAGGGTATGGGATACAATGAGCAGTTCTTC. The genes are TRBV2 and TRBJ2-1; D is perhaps TRBD1 (5 bases). Trimming stripped 5 bases from V and 4 bases from J, with 15 bases between. Germline values: CDR1 SNHLY, CDR2 FYNNEI. The CDR3 runs 15 residues. The full variable domain, completed using reference TRBV2 and TRBJ2-1, is EPEVTQTPSHQVTQMGQEVILRCVPISNHLYFYWYRQILGQKVEFLVSFYNNEISEKSEIFDDQFSVERPDGSNFTLKIRSTKLEDSAMYFCASSSQGMGYNEQFFGPGTRLTVL.